This T cell receptor (beta chain) was recovered during a study of OX40 agonist ivuxolimab in advanced cancers. Study in general: Of mixed ages from roughly 23 to 85 and averaging about 60 years, the group was roughly 83% male. Study outcomes and limitations: In the 0.1 to 3.0 mg/kg range, CD4+ and CD8+ blood T cells had expanded clonally by week 6. Some of the nonresponding patients also showed low levels of normalized T-cell clonal expansion.

The germline V and J ends were trimmed by 7 bases and 2 bases, with 15 bases remaining between them. The CDR3 has 14 amino acids. Germline loops: CDR1 MNHEY, CDR2 SVGAGI. The assay was immunoSEQ multiplex PCR, and TCRdb's table has in-frame clones only and misses some. Of roughly 57,000 clones listed, 75% to 85% were seen once; the top ten hold 2% to 3%. Only a few counts were recorded for this clone. The antigen is undetermined. Specimen: CD4+ or CD8+ T cells sorted from blood, collected in a trial of the OX40 agonist ivuxolimab. The TCR sequence derives from an adult with an advanced solid tumor such as melanoma, head and neck, liver or kidney cancer. The V and J genes are TRBV6-5 and TRBJ2-7; D may be TRBD2 (7 bases). The CDR3 DNA reads TGTGCCAGCACTAGAGGGGGGGGGACCTACGAGCAGTACTTC. Amino acids: CASTRGGGTYEQYF.